The 9 T cell receptor beta chains reported below all come from one sample, sequenced in a study of T cell responses to AZD1222 COVID-19 vaccine. Clones were read by immunoSEQ multiplex PCR, and TCRdb kept only the in-frame ones, dropping some. The sample lists about 130,000 clones, 93% occurring once. The sample in question was peripheral blood, obtained on day 0 of AZD1222 vaccination. Receptors were obtained from an adult in good health.

On this clone: Germline and junction disagree at one end, which may indicate a read error. This chain joins TRBV7-9 and TRBJ1-5; D is unclear. The CDR3 has 12 amino acids. Germline loops: CDR1 SEHNR, CDR2 FQNEAQ (reference sequence). For the CDR3, the DNA is TGTGCCAGCAGCGAGGCTGGCAGGCGGTGGGCTTTT. Its translation: CASSEAGRRWAF.

This chain connects TRBV19 to TRBJ1-5; D uncertain. Germline V lookup: CDR1 LNHDA, CDR2 SQIVND (reference sequence). The V end was cut by 3 bases, the J end by 3 bases, with 12 bases between. This CDR3 has 15 residues. The CDR3 reads CASSMSDPLNQPQHF. As DNA, the CDR3 is TGTGCCAGTAGTATGTCCGACCCCCTCAATCAGCCCCAGCATTTT.

The CDR3 nucleotides read TGTGCCAGCAGTCACCAGACAGGGACCCCATTATACGAGCAGTACTTC. Translating gives CASSHQTGTPLYEQYF. The rearrangement uses TRBV28 and TRBJ2-7, with 7 bases matching TRBD1. Germline CDR1 is MDHEN and CDR2 is SYDVKM. The CDR3 is made up of 16 amino acids. J was trimmed by 4 bases and V by 5 bases; bases with no gene match: 14. The whole variable domain, filled in from reference TRBV28 and TRBJ2-7, reads DVKVTQSSRYLVKRTGEKVFLECVQDMDHENMFWYRQDPGLGLRLIYFSYDVKMKEKGDIPEGYSVSREKKERFSLILESASTNQTSMYLCASSHQTGTPLYEQYFGPGTRLTVT.

V usage is TRBV5-6 and J usage is TRBJ1-3; D might be TRBD1 (5 bases). Germline V gene data show CDR1 as SGHDT and CDR2 as YYEEEE. This CDR3 is built from 14 residues. The germline V and J ends were trimmed by 4 bases and 4 bases, with 12 bases remaining between them. CDR3 in DNA: TGTGCCAGCAGCACCGGGACGCCCGGAAACACCATATATTTT. This encodes CASSTGTPGNTIYF.

This chain connects TRBV14 to TRBJ1-1, with D maybe TRBD1 (5 bases). The germline gives CDR1 SGHDN, CDR2 FVKESK. The length of the CDR3 is 15 residues. V was clipped by 4 bases and J by 1 base, with 13 bases between them. The CDR3 sequence: CASSLLGTGNTEAFF. DNA for the CDR3: TGTGCCAGCAGCCTGCTAGGGACGGGGAACACTGAAGCTTTCTTT. Variable domain in full (rest from reference TRBV14 and TRBJ1-1): EAGVTQFPSHSVIEKGQTVTLRCDPISGHDNLYWYRRVMGKEIKFLLHFVKESKQDESGMPNNRFLAERTGGTYSTLKVQPAELEDSGVYFCASSLLGTGNTEAFFGQGTRLTVV.

The V call is TRBV7-2, the J call TRBJ2-2; 10 bases map to TRBD2. CDR3 length: 16 amino acids. Germline V lookup: CDR1 SGHTA, CDR2 FQGNSA. Trimming cost V 3 bases and J 6 bases; bases outside gene matches: 7. The CDR3 sequence is CASSLRLAGVAGELFF. The CDR3, as DNA: TGTGCCAGCAGCTTGAGGCTAGCGGGAGTGGCCGGGGAGCTGTTTTTT.

CDR3 in DNA: TGTGCCACCAGTGCGGCTAGGAACACCGGGGAGCTGTTTTTT. This translates into CATSAARNTGELFF. The chain links TRBV24-1 to TRBJ2-2; D is uncertain. Per the germline V gene, CDR1 is KGHDR and CDR2 is SFDVKD. This CDR3 contains 14 residues. The germline V and J ends were trimmed by 5 bases and 1 base, with 7 bases remaining between them.

The chain carries TRBV9 and TRBJ2-2; 12 nucleotides line up with TRBD2. Per germline, CDR1 SGDLS and CDR2 YYNGEE. The CDR3 contains 17 residues. J lost 4 bases, V lost 4 bases, and 8 bases had no gene match. CDR3 coding DNA: TGTGCCAGCAGCTCTAGCGGGAGGGCCCTCGGCACCGGGGAGCTGTTTTTT. This codes for CASSSSGRALGTGELFF.

The rearrangement links TRBV5-1 to TRBJ2-2; TRBD2 might be the D (5 bases). Per germline, CDR1 SGHRS and CDR2 YFSETQ. V shed 0 bases and J shed 7 bases, with 10 bases lying between them. The CDR3 has 14 amino acids. CDR3 residues: CASSLEGAVGELFF. The CDR3 coding sequence is TGCGCCAGCAGCTTGGAGGGAGCGGTCGGGGAGCTGTTTTTT.